This paragraph reports one T cell receptor (beta chain). What it binds is unknown. The entry originates in a study of shared clonotypes between healthy human individuals. General study points: All-four-donor shared clonotypes had higher generation probabilities than non-shared clonotypes did. Sampling covered blood only; tissue repertoires likely differ.

Assay: immunoSEQ multiplex PCR; the TCRdb copy retains only in-frame clones and omits some. Counted here are 2 million or so clones, roughly 94% occurring once; the ten biggest clones make up around 0.13%. The V end lost 0 bases, the J end lost 2 bases, and 14 bases lay between the germline ends. The CDR3 has 16 amino acids. Sequences were obtained from naive CD4+ T cells sorted from blood. Indicated subset: CD45RA+ positively selected. The J gene is TRBJ2-7, the V gene TRBV6-7; D unclear. TRBV6-7 carries the ORF label, with uncertain function. The sequence derives from a man aged 18 to 29 in good health. CDR3 protein: CASSYSTVQITYEQYF. CDR3 coding DNA: TGTGCCAGCAGTTACTCGACTGTACAGATTACCTACGAGCAGTACTTC.